The rows below give T cell receptor beta chains drawn from one sample of a study of cytomegalovirus exposure and HLA in healthy donors. Method: immunoSEQ multiplex PCR; TCRdb's copy keeps in-frame clones and lacks some. Here the sample spans about 150,000 clones, around 79% being singletons. The specimen was PBMCs. The receptors stem from a man younger than 45 in good health and CMV-seropositive. Each CDR3 is given with its conserved first and last residue. Each record gives: J gene, V gene, D gene, CDR3 protein. The D gene is left open where the match is weak.

TRBJ2-7	TRBV5-1	TRBD2	CASSFGGRGSYEQYF
TRBJ2-1	TRBV5-1	TRBD2	CASTPVAGYSNEQFF
TRBJ1-1	TRBV10-3	TRBD1	CAISPGTDEAFF
TRBJ1-1	TRBV28	TRBD1	CASRTPGQGGRDTEAFF
TRBJ2-1	TRBV10-1	TRBD2	CASRAGLAGGPFEQFF
TRBJ2-1	TRBV5-1	TRBD1	CASSETGGSYNEQFF
TRBJ2-7	TRBV9	TRBD2	CASSPTGTSVYEQYF
TRBJ2-7	TRBV7-2	TRBD2	CASSPGAGVHGEQYF
TRBJ1-5	TRBV28	TRBD1	CASSQPGTVYGYSNQPQHF
TRBJ1-5	TRBV27	-	CASSFSRNQPQHF
TRBJ2-5	TRBV6-5	-	CASSYSLAGQETQYF
TRBJ1-1	TRBV10-2	-	CASGSAGTEAFF
TRBJ2-1	TRBV6-5	TRBD2	CASSVSGSPYNEQFF
TRBJ2-7	TRBV4-1	-	CASSPRLTLSEQYF
TRBJ2-1	TRBV5-6	TRBD2	CASSPTTLAGGQLNNEQFF
TRBJ2-3	TRBV19	-	CASSIWGPSTDTQYF
TRBJ1-5	TRBV29-1	-	CSVEPGRGQPQHF
TRBJ1-1	TRBV4-3	-	CASSQEISIEAFF
TRBJ1-1	TRBV7-9	TRBD1	CASSFQGAWDTEAFF
TRBJ1-6	TRBV20-1	TRBD1	CTGTDYSPLHF
TRBJ1-2	TRBV21-1	-	CASSTRVGQGCYGYTF
TRBJ1-5	TRBV5-5	-	CASSLQGPGGPQHF
TRBJ2-1	TRBV9	-	CASSVSGGGSYNEQFF
TRBJ1-2	TRBV5-4	-	CASSFRGVYGYTF
TRBJ1-4	TRBV5-1	-	CASSLGSNEKLFF
TRBJ1-1	TRBV7-9	-	CASSLALGDTEAFF
TRBJ1-5	TRBV7-9	-	CASSLRAGQPQHF
TRBJ1-4	TRBV19	-	CASSWRQNEKLFF
TRBJ2-7	TRBV12-5	-	CASGPAGQFYEQYF
TRBJ2-1	TRBV7-9	TRBD2	CASSSSGTSGSIEQFF
TRBJ1-4	TRBV4-1	-	CASSQGSRGFVEKLFF
TRBJ1-1	TRBV29-1	TRBD1	CSVKEDRAVISTEAFF
TRBJ1-5	TRBV23-1	TRBD1	CASSRAGGFQDSNQPQHF
TRBJ2-7	TRBV5-3	TRBD1	CARSPRPLRDRDSYEQYF
TRBJ2-7	TRBV7-8	-	CASSFNTYEQYF
TRBJ2-7	TRBV7-7	TRBD2	CASSQGLAGADEQYF
TRBJ2-7	TRBV7-9	TRBD2	CASSSIRTGTSGRPYEQYF